This TCR beta chain originates from a study of T cell changes during pregnancy in multiple sclerosis. Produced via immunoSEQ multiplex PCR; TCRdb's table is partial and in-frame only. Among around 30,000 clones listed, approximately 92% were seen once. Regarding this clone: Other DNA sequences of this sample code for an identical CDR3.

The CDR3 has 16 residues. In germline, CDR1 is SGHDT, CDR2 YYEEEE. Trimming took 4 bases from V and 5 from J; bases not matched to a gene: 9. The source material was CD4+ T cells from peripheral blood mononuclear cells, sampled in the second trimester of pregnancy. The rearrangement joins TRBV5-6 to TRBJ2-1; 10 nucleotides agree with TRBD2. The sequence came from a female donor with multiple sclerosis, enrolled in a pregnancy study. CDR3 nucleotide sequence: TGTGCCAGCAGCGCTTTACTAGCGGGGCTTAACAATGAGCAGTTCTTC. It translates to CASSALLAGLNNEQFF.